This T cell receptor beta chain originates from a study of glioma-infiltrating T cells after dendritic cell vaccination. Overall study context: Patients received three intradermal dendritic cell vaccine injections at biweekly intervals. Study-wide points: Higher pretreatment TIL content predicted longer progression-free time and survival.

Profiling relied on immunoSEQ multiplex PCR, and the TCRdb table lists in-frame clones only, not all of them. The data show about 90,000 clones, 75% to 90% seen once. Time point specified: after dendritic cell vaccination, including at tumor progression/relapse. Before vaccination, two weeks after the third vaccination, and at progression, PBMC were collected. A remark on this clone: What it recognizes is unknown.

V shed 3 bases and J 0 bases; nucleotides not matched to a gene: 6. The CDR3 spans 16 residues. Germline loops: CDR1 SEHNR, CDR2 FQNEAQ (reference sequence). The specimen comprised blood, sampled after dendritic cell vaccination. The clonotype comes from a human donor with glioblastoma. This chain joins TRBV7-9 and TRBJ2-7; 9 bases map to TRBD1. The CDR3 region is CASSFVGQGPSYEQYF. The CDR3 coding sequence is TGTGCCAGCAGCTTCGTGGGACAGGGTCCCTCCTACGAGCAGTACTTC.